This TCR beta chain was found in a study of cytomegalovirus exposure and HLA in healthy donors. Study-wide findings and caveats: According to the study, around 180 TCR beta chains were cytomegalovirus-associated. A few V segments could not be told apart, such as TRBV6-2 and TRBV6-3, and were left out. Analysis performed later found 16,951 TCR beta sequences associated with HLA alleles at 0.05 false discovery rate. Rare TCR sequences predominated, though certain public TCRs were found in many donors.

Trimming stripped 3 bases from V and 2 bases from J, with 9 bases between. This CDR3 comprises 15 residues. In germline, CDR1 is SGHNT, CDR2 YYREEE (reference sequence). The PCR contained 60 Vbeta and 13 Jbeta primers. TCRdb keeps only in-frame clones here, not all; method: immunoSEQ multiplex PCR. The ten most abundant clones cover just under 3.5% of a sample with roughly 100,000 clones. A remark on this clone: Antigen: not known.

This TCR was sampled from a woman in her twenties or thirties in good health and CMV-seronegative. Sequences were obtained from PBMCs. The chain couples TRBV5-4 to TRBJ2-6; D is possibly TRBD1 (5 bases). Here the CDR3 reads CASSSREAGANVLTF. The CDR3 DNA sequence: TGTGCCAGCAGCTCCAGGGAAGCTGGGGCCAACGTCCTGACTTTC.